The sequence of this T cell receptor (beta chain) was determined in a study of CD8+CD57+ T cells in acquired aplastic anemia. Study in general: When averaged, DNA from sorted CD4+ and CD8+ cells came to around 3 ug. Healthy donor sequencing depth: 8.5 million to 10.8 million CD4+, roughly 11 million CD8+ reads.

A remark on this clonotype: Its matching antigen is unknown.

The CDR3 has 14 residues. V was pared by 3 bases and J by 7 bases, with 4 bases of the junction left unmatched. Germline CDR1 reads MGHDK; CDR2 reads SYGVNS. Study results and limitations: Patient and control CD8+ Simpson's diversity was not significantly different. Nearly 30 CD8+ CDR3 sequences were shared between patients and controls.

The TCR beta profiling, which covered VDJ combination and CDR3 sequence, was carried out using genomic DNA as the template. TCRdb ran MiXCR on the reads and lists one entry per CDR3 protein. The sample has about 190,000 distinct CDR3 sequences; approximately 52% are singletons. What was sequenced was sorted CD4+, CD8+, or CD8+CD57+ T cells (not recorded which) from PBMCs. The sequence derives from a human donor in good health, serving as a control. V is TRBV25-1 and J is TRBJ2-1, with TRBD2 matching over 9 bases. The CDR3 is CASSEGTSRNEQFF. Written as DNA, the CDR3 is TGTGCCAGCAGTGAGGGGACTAGCCGAAATGAGCAGTTCTTC.